The 8 T cell receptor beta chains given below trace back to one sample, sequenced in a study of cytomegalovirus exposure and HLA in healthy donors. Both 60 Vbeta primers and 13 Jbeta primers went into the PCR. Generated by immunoSEQ multiplex PCR, the TCRdb table keeps only in-frame clones and is missing some. This table has about 150,000 clones, about 80% appearing once. Sequencing input: PBMCs. These receptors were collected from a man in his thirties or forties in good health and CMV-seropositive.

This chain joins TRBV7-6 and TRBJ1-4; D is undetermined. V dropped 2 bases and J dropped 0 bases, with 7 bases sitting between them. This CDR3 is built from 15 residues. Germline loops: CDR1 SGHVS, CDR2 FNYEAQ. The CDR3 bases are TGTGCCAGCAGCTTAACCGGAGCAACTAATGAAAAACTGTTTTTT. Protein: CASSLTGATNEKLFF.

The sample holds one count of this clone. V and J are TRBV10-2 and TRBJ2-3; D is uncertain. Germline CDR1 is WSHSY and CDR2 is SAAADI. The CDR3 totals 11 residues. V dropped 8 bases and J dropped 3 bases, with 6 bases sitting between them. The CDR3 loop is CASRVTDTQYF. The CDR3 DNA reads as TGCGCCAGCCGAGTTACAGATACGCAGTATTTT.

This chain links TRBV5-8 with TRBJ2-4; 12 bases map to TRBD2. Germline V gene lookup returns CDR1 SGHTS and CDR2 YDEGEE. V lost 4 bases to trimming and J lost 6 bases; unmatched junction nucleotides: 8. This CDR3 is built from 16 residues. CDR3 sequence: CASSDGLAGIGNIQYF. The CDR3 bases are TGTGCCAGCAGCGACGGACTAGCGGGAATCGGAAACATTCAGTACTTC.

The gene calls are TRBV6-1 and TRBJ2-1; no firm D call. Germline V CDR1 and CDR2: MNHNS, SASEGT. This CDR3 contains 13 residues. The V end was cut by 4 bases, the J end by 4 bases, with 8 bases between. The CDR3 region has the DNA TGTGCCAGCAGTGTTGGCCTTTACAATGAGCAGTTCTTC. The encoded protein is CASSVGLYNEQFF.

V usage is TRBV10-3 and J usage is TRBJ2-1, with 9 bases matching TRBD1. The junction had 9 bases not matched to a gene; V was cut back by 7 bases and J by 5 bases. This CDR3 comprises 15 residues. Per the germline V gene, CDR1 is ENHRY and CDR2 is SYGVKD. CDR3 sequence (DNA): TGTGCCATCAATCCTGGGACAGGGTCTCACAATGAGCAGTTCTTC. As protein: CAINPGTGSHNEQFF.

This chain links TRBV7-2 with TRBJ2-7; 7 bases map to TRBD2. Germline trimming cut 2 bases from V and 3 bases from J; bases unmatched to any gene: 13. The germline V gene encodes CDR1 SGHTA and CDR2 FQGNSA. The CDR3 contains 17 residues. The CDR3 DNA follows: TGTGCCAGCAGCTTACGGGAGGTGCGCGGTGGAATCTACGAGCAGTACTTC. This sequence encodes CASSLREVRGGIYEQYF.

The V call is TRBV7-2, the J call TRBJ2-3; 8 nucleotides agree with TRBD2. The V and J ends lost 1 base and 1 base, in that order; junction bases with no gene match: 7. Germline CDR1 and CDR2: SGHTA and FQGNSA. The CDR3 has 17 amino acids. CDR3 amino acids: CASSLVSAGVRTDTQYF. In DNA form, the CDR3 reads TGTGCCAGCAGCTTAGTTTCAGCGGGAGTGCGCACAGATACGCAGTATTTT.

The gene calls are TRBV12-2 and TRBJ2-7; the D call of TRBD1 is as the table states it, not checked on the DNA. TRBV12-2 is a pseudogene. The CDR3 has 12 residues. The CDR3 coding sequence is TGTGCAAGTCGCTTAGAACAGGGCGAGCAGTACTTC. It codes for CASRLEQGEQYF.